Each of the 13 T cell receptor beta chains below was sequenced from the same sample in a study of spatial heterogeneity in lung cancer. TCRdb used MiXCR to reprocess the 5' RACE reads, holding one entry per CDR3 protein. The data contain 26,000 or so distinct CDR3 sequences, approximately 8.1% of them seen just once; the ten biggest clones take up under 40%. Sample time point: sample taken at primary tumor resection. Frozen PBMC, nontumor lung or tumor provided whole RNA, which was sequenced unsorted. Sequenced material: PBMCs, taken at surgery. The receptors originated from a female donor with early-stage non-small cell lung cancer.

This clonotype was observed a few times. This chain links TRBV4-3 with TRBJ2-3; tentatively, D is TRBD1 (6 bases). CDR1 and CDR2 (germline): LGHNA, YSLEER. V dropped 1 base and J dropped 4 bases, with 12 bases sitting between them. The CDR3 runs to 15 residues. Written as DNA, the CDR3 is TGCGCCAGCAGCCAAGGGGGGAACAGGGCAGATACGCAGTATTTT. This gives the protein CASSQGGNRADTQYF.

The sample holds many counts of this clonotype. This sequence joins TRBV7-3 and TRBJ2-1; 7 nucleotides agree with TRBD2. Germline V gives CDR1 SGHTA, CDR2 FQGTGA. CDR3 length equals 14 residues. V shed 5 bases and J 7 bases; nucleotides not matched to a gene: 8. Written as DNA, the CDR3 is TGTGCCAGCAGCCCGGGAGGTTTGGGGAATGAGCAGTTCTTC. Translated, it gives CASSPGGLGNEQFF.

V gene TRBV7-8 combines with J gene TRBJ2-1, with TRBD2 matching 7 bases. Germline V gene data show CDR1 as SGHVS and CDR2 as FQNEAQ. This CDR3 has 16 residues. V was pared by 6 bases and J by 7 bases, with 15 bases of the junction left unmatched. The CDR3: CASSSRAGSLKNEQFF. DNA for the CDR3: TGTGCCAGCAGTTCCCGAGCGGGGTCTTTGAAAAATGAGCAGTTCTTC.

This clonotype was counted only a few times. The chain combines TRBV5-6 with TRBJ2-1; perhaps TRBD2 as D (6 bases). The CDR3 has 17 residues. Deletions cut 0 bases from V and 7 bases from J, with 20 bases between. CDR1 SGHDT and CDR2 YYEEEE come from the germline V gene. The CDR3 is CASSLGFSGAYKNEQFF. In DNA, the CDR3 is TGTGCCAGCAGCTTGGGGTTCTCGGGAGCCTACAAAAATGAGCAGTTCTTC. Together with reference TRBV5-6 and TRBJ2-1, the CDR3 gives the full variable domain: DAGVTQSPTHLIKTRGQQVTLRCSPKSGHDTVSWYQQALGQGPQFIFQYYEEEERQRGNFPDRFSGHQFPNYSSELNVNALLLGDSALYLCASSLGFSGAYKNEQFFGPGTRLTVL.

Many counts were recorded for this clonotype. V is TRBV30 and J is TRBJ2-5, with D unclear. V dropped 5 bases and J dropped 4 bases, with 11 bases sitting between them. The germline CDR1 and CDR2 sequences are GTSNPN and SVGIG (reference sequence). The CDR3 loop spans 12 amino acids. As DNA, the CDR3 is TGTGCCTGGTCCCTTTTTGTAGAGACCCAGTACTTC. It codes for CAWSLFVETQYF.

The chain has TRBV5-1 and TRBJ2-2; 9 positions match TRBD2. Germline CDR1 is SGHRS and CDR2 is YFSETQ. V lost 1 base, J lost 5 bases, and 3 bases stayed unmatched. This CDR3 spans 15 amino acids. CDR3 DNA: TGCGCCAGCAGCTTGCCTAGCGGGATGACCGGGGAGCTGTTTTTT. Residues: CASSLPSGMTGELFF.

This clonotype was detected ten times or more. The chain uses TRBV6-5 and TRBJ1-1, with D tentatively TRBD1 (6 bases). This CDR3 region has 13 residues. V was shortened by 6 bases and J by 2 bases, with 10 bases between the two germline ends. Germline V lookup: CDR1 MNHEY, CDR2 SVGAGI. This chain's CDR3 is CASRIQGNTEAFF. Here the CDR3 DNA reads TGTGCCAGCAGGATACAGGGAAACACTGAAGCTTTCTTT.

This clonotype appeared many times. The V gene is TRBV6-2 or TRBV6-3, the J gene TRBJ2-7, with D perhaps TRBD2 (5 bases). Trimming cost V 6 bases and J 0 bases, with 12 bases left between them. Germline CDR1 and CDR2: MNHEY and SVGEGT. The CDR3 sequence is 14 residues long. The CDR3 region is CASSPDYSSYEQYV. The CDR3 bases are TGTGCCAGCAGCCCCGACTATTCCTCCTACGAGCAGTACGTC.

This clonotype was detected only a few times. The chain uses TRBV5-1 and TRBJ2-3, with TRBD2 identical over 7 bases. The germline gives CDR1 SGHRS, CDR2 YFSETQ. V gave up 2 bases and J gave up 0 bases; unmatched junction bases: 9. This CDR3 is built from 17 residues. DNA for the CDR3: TGCGCCAGCAGCTTTGCCTCCCAGCGGGATAGCACAGATACGCAGTATTTT. This gives the protein CASSFASQRDSTDTQYF.

This clonotype has more than one count but fewer than ten. V gene TRBV7-2 combines with J gene TRBJ2-3; a possible D gene is TRBD2 (5 bases). The germline gives CDR1 SGHTA, CDR2 FQGNSA. With 1 base removed from V and 6 bases from J, the gap between germline ends came to 14 bases. CDR3 size: 15 residues. The CDR3 coding sequence is TGTGCCAGCAGCTTAGGTGGGGAGTTCCGGGATACGCAGTATTTT. It codes for CASSLGGEFRDTQYF.

CDR3 amino acids: CASSQVRLADFQETQYF. The DNA for the CDR3 is TGTGCCAGCAGCCAAGTTCGGCTAGCGGATTTCCAAGAGACCCAGTACTTC. The chain is built from TRBV4-2 and TRBJ2-5, with 7 bases that match TRBD2. The V gene end was trimmed by 1 base and the J gene end by 1 base; junction bases not matched to a gene: 9. Germline V CDR1 and CDR2: LGHNA, YNFKEQ. The CDR3 extends over 17 amino acids.

In this sample, this clonotype turned up many times. This chain connects TRBV4-3 to TRBJ2-1, with 11 bases that match TRBD2. Germline V gene lookup returns CDR1 LGHNA and CDR2 YSLEER. This CDR3 comprises 16 residues. J gave up 6 bases and V 6 bases, and 10 bases lay outside the gene matches. The CDR3 DNA is TGCGCCAGCAGTCGTACCGGGACTAGCGGACGCAATGAGCAGTTCTTC. Translated: CASSRTGTSGRNEQFF.

The chain employs TRBV5-4 and TRBJ2-1, with a weak D call TRBD2 (5 bases). V was pared by 0 bases and J by 6 bases, with 13 bases between. Looked up from germline, CDR1 is SGHNT and CDR2 is YYREEE (reference sequence). The CDR3 has 15 amino acids. CDR3 nucleotide sequence: TGTGCCAGCAGCTTGGTCCGAGACTACAGCAATGAGCAGTTCTTC. It translates to CASSLVRDYSNEQFF.